This TCR beta chain was documented in a study of cytomegalovirus exposure and HLA in healthy donors. This clone came up once. Its antigen is not known. Germline-derived CDR1 and CDR2 are SEHNR and FQNEAQ (reference sequence). The V and J ends lost 5 bases and 4 bases, in that order; junction bases with no gene match: 9. The CDR3 loop spans 16 amino acids. Use of 60 Vbeta and 13 Jbeta primers characterized the PCR. This table comes from immunoSEQ multiplex PCR, and its TCRdb copy is limited to in-frame clones, with some not included. The data show about 210,000 clones, about four fifths seen once. Study-level findings and limits: Versus the approximately 700-donor mean, an Asian-associated ancestry cluster reportedly showed fewer N-insertions in a later analysis. Data from an earlier analysis indicated that most TCR beta V segments were productive either about 87% or about 30% of the time. Associated with cytomegalovirus, according to the listing, were 150 to 200 TCR beta chains.

The source material was PBMCs. The chain carries TRBV7-9 and TRBJ1-2, with 11 bases matching TRBD1. The origin of this receptor is a man between 35 and 55 years old in good health and CMV-seropositive. The CDR3 bases are TGTGCCAGCAGCCCCCGAGGACAGGGGGCTGTCTATGGCTACACCTTC. Translating it yields CASSPRGQGAVYGYTF.